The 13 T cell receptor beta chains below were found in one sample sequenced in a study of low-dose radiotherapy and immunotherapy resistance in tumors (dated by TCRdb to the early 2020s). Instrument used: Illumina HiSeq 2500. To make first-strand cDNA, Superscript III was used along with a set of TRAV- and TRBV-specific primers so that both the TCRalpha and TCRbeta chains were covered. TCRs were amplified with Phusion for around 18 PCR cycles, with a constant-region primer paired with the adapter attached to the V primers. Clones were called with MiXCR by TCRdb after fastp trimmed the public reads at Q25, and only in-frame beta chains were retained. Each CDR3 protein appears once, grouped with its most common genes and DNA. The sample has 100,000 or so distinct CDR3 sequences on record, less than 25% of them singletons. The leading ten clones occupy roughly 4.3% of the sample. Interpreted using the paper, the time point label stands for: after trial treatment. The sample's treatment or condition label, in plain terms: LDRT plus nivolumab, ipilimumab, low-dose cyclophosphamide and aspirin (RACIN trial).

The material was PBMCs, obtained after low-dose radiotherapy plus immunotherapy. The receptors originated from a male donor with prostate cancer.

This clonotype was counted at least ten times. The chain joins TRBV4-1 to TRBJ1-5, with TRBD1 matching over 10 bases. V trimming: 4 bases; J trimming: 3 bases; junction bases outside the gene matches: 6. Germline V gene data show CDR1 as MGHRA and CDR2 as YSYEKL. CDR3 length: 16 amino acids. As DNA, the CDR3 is TGCGCCAGCAGCCCACGGACAGGGGGGGCCAATCAGCCCCAGCATTTT. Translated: CASSPRTGGANQPQHF.

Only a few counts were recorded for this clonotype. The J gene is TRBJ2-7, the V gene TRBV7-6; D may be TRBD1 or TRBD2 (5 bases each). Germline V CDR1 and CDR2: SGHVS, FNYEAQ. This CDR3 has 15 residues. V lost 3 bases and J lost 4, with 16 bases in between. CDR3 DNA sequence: TGTGCCAGCAGCTTTTCAGGGACCCCTCTGTACGAGCAGTACTTC. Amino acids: CASSFSGTPLYEQYF.

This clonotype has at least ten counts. The CDR3 DNA follows: TGTGCCAGCAGTTCCGGACAGACCTACACTGAAGCTTTCTTT. This codes for CASSSGQTYTEAFF. The chain joins TRBV27 to TRBJ1-1; D may be TRBD1 (6 bases). The germline gives CDR1 MNHEY, CDR2 SMNVEV (reference sequence). The V gene lost 4 bases and the J gene lost 3 bases, with 12 bases spanning the gap. The CDR3 is made up of 14 amino acids.

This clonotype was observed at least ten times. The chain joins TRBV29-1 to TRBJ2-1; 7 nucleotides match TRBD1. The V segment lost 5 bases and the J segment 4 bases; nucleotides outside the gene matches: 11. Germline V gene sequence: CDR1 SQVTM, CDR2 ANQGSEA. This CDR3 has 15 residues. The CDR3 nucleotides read TGCAGCGTTCCCCCTGAGGGACAGCCGTACAATGAGCAGTTCTTC. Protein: CSVPPEGQPYNEQFF.

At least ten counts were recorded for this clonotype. CDR3 in amino acids: CSVEGRESMNTEAFF. CDR3 nucleotide sequence: TGCAGCGTTGAGGGCAGGGAGTCTATGAACACTGAAGCTTTCTTT. The V call is TRBV29-1, the J call TRBJ1-1; maybe TRBD1 (5 bases). CDR1 SQVTM and CDR2 ANQGSEA come from the germline V gene. This CDR3 contains 15 residues. Deletions cut 3 bases from V and 0 bases from J, with 14 bases between.

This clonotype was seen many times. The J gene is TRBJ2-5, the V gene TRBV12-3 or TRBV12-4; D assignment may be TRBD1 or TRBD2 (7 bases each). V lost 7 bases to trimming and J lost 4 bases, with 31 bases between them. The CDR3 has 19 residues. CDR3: CASTLGSGGARGVRETQYF. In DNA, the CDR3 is TGTGCCAGCACCCTGGGGAGTGGGGGGGCCAGGGGGGTCCGAGAGACCCAGTACTTC.

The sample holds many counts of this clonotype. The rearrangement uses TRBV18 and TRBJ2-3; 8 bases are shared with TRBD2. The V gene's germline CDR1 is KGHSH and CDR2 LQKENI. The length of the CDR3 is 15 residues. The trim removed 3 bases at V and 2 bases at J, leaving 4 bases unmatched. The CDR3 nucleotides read TGTGCCAGCTCACCGCGGGGGGCTTCCACAGATACGCAGTATTTT. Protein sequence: CASSPRGASTDTQYF. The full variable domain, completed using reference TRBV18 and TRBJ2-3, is NAGVMQNPRHLVRRRGQEARLRCSPMKGHSHVYWYRQLPEEGLKFMVYLQKENIIDESGMPKERFSAEFPKEGPSILRIQQVVRGDSAAYFCASSPRGASTDTQYFGPGTRLTVL.

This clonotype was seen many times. CDR3 in DNA: TGTGCCAGCAGCCAAGAAGGACAGGGCCAACGACAGCCCCAGCATTTT. Its protein is CASSQEGQGQRQPQHF. The chain links TRBV3-1 to TRBJ1-5, with 8 bases that match TRBD1. The trim removed 0 bases at V and 7 bases at J, leaving 8 bases unmatched. CDR1 is LGHDT, CDR2 YNNKEL, per germline (reference sequence). The CDR3 is 16 residues long.

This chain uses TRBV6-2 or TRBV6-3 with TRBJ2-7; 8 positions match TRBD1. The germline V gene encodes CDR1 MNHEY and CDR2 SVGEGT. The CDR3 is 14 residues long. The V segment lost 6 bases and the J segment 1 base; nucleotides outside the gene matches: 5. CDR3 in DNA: TGTGCCAGCAGCCGGGACAGGCTATCCTACGAGCAGTACTTC. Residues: CASSRDRLSYEQYF.

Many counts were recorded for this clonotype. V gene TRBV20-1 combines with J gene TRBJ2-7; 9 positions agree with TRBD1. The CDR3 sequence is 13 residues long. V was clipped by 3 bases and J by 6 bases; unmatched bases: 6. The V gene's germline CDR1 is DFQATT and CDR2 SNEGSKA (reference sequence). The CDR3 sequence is CSASFTGGGEQYF. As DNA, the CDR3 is TGCAGTGCTAGTTTCACAGGGGGCGGCGAGCAGTACTTC.

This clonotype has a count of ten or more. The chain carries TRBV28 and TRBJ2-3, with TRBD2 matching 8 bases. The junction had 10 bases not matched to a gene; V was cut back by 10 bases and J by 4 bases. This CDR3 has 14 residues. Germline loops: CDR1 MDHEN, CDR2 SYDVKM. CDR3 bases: TGTGCCACCGGGGGGGACGCGTTGTCAGATACGCAGTATTTT. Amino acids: CATGGDALSDTQYF. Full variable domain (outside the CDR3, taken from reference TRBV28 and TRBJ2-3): DVKVTQSSRYLVKRTGEKVFLECVQDMDHENMFWYRQDPGLGLRLIYFSYDVKMKEKGDIPEGYSVSREKKERFSLILESASTNQTSMYLCATGGDALSDTQYFGPGTRLTVL.

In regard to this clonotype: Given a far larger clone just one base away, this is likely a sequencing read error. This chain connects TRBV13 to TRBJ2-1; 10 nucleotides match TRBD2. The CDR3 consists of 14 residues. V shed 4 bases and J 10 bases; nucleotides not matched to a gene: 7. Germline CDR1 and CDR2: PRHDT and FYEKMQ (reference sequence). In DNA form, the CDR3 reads TGTGCCAGCAGCTACACTAGCGGGGCCCTCGAGCAGTTCTTC. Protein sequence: CASSYTSGALEQFF. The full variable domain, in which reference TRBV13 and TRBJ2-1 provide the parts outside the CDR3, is AAGVIQSPRHLIKEKRETATLKCYPIPRHDTVYWYQQGPGQDPQFLISFYEKMQSDKGSIPDRFSAQQFSDYHSELNMSSLELGDSALYFCASSYTSGALEQFFGPGTRLTVL.

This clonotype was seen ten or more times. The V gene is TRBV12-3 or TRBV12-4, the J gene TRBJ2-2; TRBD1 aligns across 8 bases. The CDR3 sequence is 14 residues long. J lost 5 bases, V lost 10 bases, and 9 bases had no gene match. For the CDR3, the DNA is TGTGCCACCGACGGACAGGGCGGGACCGGGGAGCTGTTTTTT. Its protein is CATDGQGGTGELFF.